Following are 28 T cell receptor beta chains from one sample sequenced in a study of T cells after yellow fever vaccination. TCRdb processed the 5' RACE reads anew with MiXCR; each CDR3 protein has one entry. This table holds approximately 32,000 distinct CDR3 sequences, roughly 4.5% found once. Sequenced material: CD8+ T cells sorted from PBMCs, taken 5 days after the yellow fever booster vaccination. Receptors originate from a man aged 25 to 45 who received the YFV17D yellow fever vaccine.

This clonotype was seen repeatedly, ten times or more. CDR3 protein: CASSLRARETQYF. The CDR3 coding sequence is TGTGCCAGCAGCTTACGAGCGAGAGAGACCCAGTACTTC. The chain is built from TRBV7-6 and TRBJ2-5; D is undetermined. V shed 2 bases and J shed 4 bases, with 8 bases lying between them. The germline gives CDR1 SGHVS, CDR2 FNYEAQ. This CDR3 has 13 residues.

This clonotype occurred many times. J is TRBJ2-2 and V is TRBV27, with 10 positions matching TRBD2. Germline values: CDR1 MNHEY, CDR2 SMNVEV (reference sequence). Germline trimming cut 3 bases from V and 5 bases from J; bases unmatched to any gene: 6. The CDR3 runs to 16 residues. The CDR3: CASSFLAGVETGELFF. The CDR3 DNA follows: TGTGCCAGCAGTTTCCTAGCGGGAGTTGAGACCGGGGAGCTGTTTTTT.

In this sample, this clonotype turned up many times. The DNA of the CDR3 is TGTGCCAGCAGCCCCGACAGGGGAGAGACCCAGTACTTC. The encoded protein is CASSPDRGETQYF. The V and J genes are TRBV6-1 and TRBJ2-5, with 8 bases aligning to TRBD1. The CDR3 runs to 13 residues. CDR1 MNHNS and CDR2 SASEGT come from the germline V gene. The ends lost 6 bases at V and 4 bases at J; junction bases unmatched: 4.

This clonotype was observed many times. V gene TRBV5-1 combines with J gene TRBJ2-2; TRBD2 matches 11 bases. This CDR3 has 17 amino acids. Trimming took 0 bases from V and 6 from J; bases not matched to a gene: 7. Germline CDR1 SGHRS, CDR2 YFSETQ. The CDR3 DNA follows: TGCGCCAGCAGCTTGGCCGGACTAGCGGGTCCAGCCGGGGAGCTGTTTTTT. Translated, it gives CASSLAGLAGPAGELFF.

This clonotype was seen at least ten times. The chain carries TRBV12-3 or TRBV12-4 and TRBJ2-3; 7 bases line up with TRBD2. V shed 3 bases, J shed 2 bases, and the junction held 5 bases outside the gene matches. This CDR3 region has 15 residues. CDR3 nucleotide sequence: TGTGCCAGCAGTTTGACTAGCAGCCTCACAGATACGCAGTATTTT. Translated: CASSLTSSLTDTQYF.

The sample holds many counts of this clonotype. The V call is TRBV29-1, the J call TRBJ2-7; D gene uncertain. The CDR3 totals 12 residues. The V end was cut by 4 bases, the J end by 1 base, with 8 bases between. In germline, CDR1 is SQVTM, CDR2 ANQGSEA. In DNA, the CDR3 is TGCAGCGTTGGTGGTCCGTCCTACGAGCAGTACTTC. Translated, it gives CSVGGPSYEQYF.

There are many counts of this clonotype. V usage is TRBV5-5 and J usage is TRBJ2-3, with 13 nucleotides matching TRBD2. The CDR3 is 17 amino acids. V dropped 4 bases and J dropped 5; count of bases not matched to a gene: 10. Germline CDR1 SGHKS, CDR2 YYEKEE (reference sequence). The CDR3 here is CASSLIPWTSGGDTQYF. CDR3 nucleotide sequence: TGTGCCAGCAGCCTTATTCCCTGGACTAGCGGGGGAGATACGCAGTATTTT.

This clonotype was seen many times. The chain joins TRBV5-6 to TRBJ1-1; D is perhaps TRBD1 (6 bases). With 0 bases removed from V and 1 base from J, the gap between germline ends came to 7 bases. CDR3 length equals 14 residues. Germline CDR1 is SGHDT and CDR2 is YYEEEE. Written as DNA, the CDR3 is TGTGCCAGCAGCTTGGACAGGGAGAACACTGAAGCTTTCTTT. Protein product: CASSLDRENTEAFF.

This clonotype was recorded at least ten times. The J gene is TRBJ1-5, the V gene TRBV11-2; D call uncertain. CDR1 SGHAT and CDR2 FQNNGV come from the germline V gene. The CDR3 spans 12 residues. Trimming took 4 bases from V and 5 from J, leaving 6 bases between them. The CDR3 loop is CASSSQDQPQHF. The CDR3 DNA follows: TGTGCCAGCAGCTCCCAGGATCAGCCCCAGCATTTT.

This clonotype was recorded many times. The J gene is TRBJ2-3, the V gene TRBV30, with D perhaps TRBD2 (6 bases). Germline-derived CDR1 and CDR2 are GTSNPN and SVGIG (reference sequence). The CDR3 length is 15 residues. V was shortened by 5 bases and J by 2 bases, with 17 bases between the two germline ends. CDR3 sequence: CAWQRGAGPTDTQYF. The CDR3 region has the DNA TGTGCCTGGCAACGGGGCGCGGGGCCCACAGATACGCAGTATTTT.

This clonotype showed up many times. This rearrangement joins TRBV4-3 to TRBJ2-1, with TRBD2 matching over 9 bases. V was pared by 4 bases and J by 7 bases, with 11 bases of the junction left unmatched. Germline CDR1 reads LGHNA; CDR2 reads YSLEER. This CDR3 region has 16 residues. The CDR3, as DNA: TGCGCCAGCAGCCGCATAGGAGCGGGAGGAGGTAATGAGCAGTTCTTC. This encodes CASSRIGAGGGNEQFF.

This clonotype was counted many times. The CDR3 region is CASSPLGGVTDTQYF. The CDR3 nucleotides read TGTGCCAGCAGCCCGCTTGGCGGGGTCACAGATACGCAGTATTTT. This chain uses TRBV14 with TRBJ2-3; possible D gene TRBD2, 6 bases. This CDR3 has 15 residues. Germline values: CDR1 SGHDN, CDR2 FVKESK. With 4 bases removed from V and 2 bases from J, the gap between germline ends came to 13 bases.

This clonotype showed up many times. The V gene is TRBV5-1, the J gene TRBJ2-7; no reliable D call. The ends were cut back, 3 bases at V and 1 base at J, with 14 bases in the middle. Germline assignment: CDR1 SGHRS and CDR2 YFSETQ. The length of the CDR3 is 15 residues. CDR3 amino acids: CASSSVSTRSYEQYF. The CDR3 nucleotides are TGCGCCAGCAGCTCCGTCTCGACAAGATCCTACGAGCAGTACTTC. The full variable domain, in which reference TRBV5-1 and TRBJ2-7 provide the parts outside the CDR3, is KAGVTQTPRYLIKTRGQQVTLSCSPISGHRSVSWYQQTPGQGLQFLFEYFSETQRNKGNFPGRFSGRQFSNSRSEMNVSTLELGDSALYLCASSSVSTRSYEQYFGPGTRLTVT.

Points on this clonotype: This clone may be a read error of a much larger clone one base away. CDR3 residues: CASSTPTSGRGYNEQFF. Written as DNA, the CDR3 is TGCGCCAGCAGCACCCCGACTAGCGGGAGGGGCTACAATGAGCAGTTCTTC. V gene TRBV5-1 combines with J gene TRBJ2-1, with 14 bases lining up with TRBD2. The CDR3 has 17 residues. J lost 3 bases, V lost 4 bases, and 6 bases had no gene match. Per the germline V gene, CDR1 is SGHRS and CDR2 is YFSETQ.

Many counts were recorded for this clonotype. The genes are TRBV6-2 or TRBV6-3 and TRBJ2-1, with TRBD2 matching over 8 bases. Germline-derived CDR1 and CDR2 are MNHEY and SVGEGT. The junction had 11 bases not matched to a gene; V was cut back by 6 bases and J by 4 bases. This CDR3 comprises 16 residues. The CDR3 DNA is TGTGCCAGCAGCCTGCAGAGCGGGAGTAGGTACAATGAGCAGTTCTTC. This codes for CASSLQSGSRYNEQFF.

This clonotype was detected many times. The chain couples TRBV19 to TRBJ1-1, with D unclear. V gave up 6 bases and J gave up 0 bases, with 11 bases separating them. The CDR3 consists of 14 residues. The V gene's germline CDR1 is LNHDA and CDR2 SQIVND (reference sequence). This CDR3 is CASSWGFLNTEAFF. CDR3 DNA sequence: TGTGCCAGTAGCTGGGGATTTCTGAACACTGAAGCTTTCTTT.

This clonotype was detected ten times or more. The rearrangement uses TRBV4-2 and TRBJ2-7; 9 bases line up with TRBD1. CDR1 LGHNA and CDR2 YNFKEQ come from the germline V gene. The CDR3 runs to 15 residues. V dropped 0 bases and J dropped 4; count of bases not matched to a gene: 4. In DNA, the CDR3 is TGTGCCAGCAGCCAAGAGGACAGGGGTATATACGAGCAGTACTTC. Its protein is CASSQEDRGIYEQYF.

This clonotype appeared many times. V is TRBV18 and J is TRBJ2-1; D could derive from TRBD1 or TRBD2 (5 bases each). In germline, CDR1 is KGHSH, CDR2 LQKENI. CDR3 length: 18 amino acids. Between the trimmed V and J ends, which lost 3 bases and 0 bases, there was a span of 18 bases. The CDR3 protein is CASSPLGPNIASYNEQFF. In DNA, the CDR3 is TGTGCCAGCTCACCCTTGGGACCAAACATCGCCTCCTACAATGAGCAGTTCTTC.

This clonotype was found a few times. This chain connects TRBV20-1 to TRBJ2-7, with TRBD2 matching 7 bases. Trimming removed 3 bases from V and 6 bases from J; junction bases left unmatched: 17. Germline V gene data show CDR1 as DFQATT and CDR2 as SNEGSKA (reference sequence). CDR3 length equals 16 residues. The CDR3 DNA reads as TGCAGTGCTAGGGCCCTGGATCCGGGGCGGGAGTCCGAGCAGTACTTC. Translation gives CSARALDPGRESEQYF.

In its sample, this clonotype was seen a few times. The DNA of the CDR3 is TGTGCCAGCAGCTTATCCGGGACTAGCGAGTACGAGCAGTACTTC. Translation: CASSLSGTSEYEQYF. The chain has TRBV13 and TRBJ2-7, with TRBD2 matching 10 bases. Unmatched junction bases numbered 5, after V lost 2 bases and J lost 4 bases. The CDR3 extends over 15 amino acids. Germline values: CDR1 PRHDT, CDR2 FYEKMQ (reference sequence).

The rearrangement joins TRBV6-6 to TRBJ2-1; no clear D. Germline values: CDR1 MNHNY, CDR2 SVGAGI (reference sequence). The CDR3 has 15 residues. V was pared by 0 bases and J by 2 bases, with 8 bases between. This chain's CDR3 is CASSYSYHPYNEQFF. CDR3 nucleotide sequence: TGTGCCAGCAGTTACTCGTACCACCCCTACAATGAGCAGTTCTTC.

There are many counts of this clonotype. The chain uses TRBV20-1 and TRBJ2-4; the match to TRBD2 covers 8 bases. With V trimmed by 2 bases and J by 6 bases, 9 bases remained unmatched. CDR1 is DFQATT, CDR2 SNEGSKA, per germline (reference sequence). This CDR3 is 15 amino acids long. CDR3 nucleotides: TGCAGTGCTAGAAAGTCTGCGGGAGGAGGAAACATTCAGTACTTC. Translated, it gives CSARKSAGGGNIQYF.

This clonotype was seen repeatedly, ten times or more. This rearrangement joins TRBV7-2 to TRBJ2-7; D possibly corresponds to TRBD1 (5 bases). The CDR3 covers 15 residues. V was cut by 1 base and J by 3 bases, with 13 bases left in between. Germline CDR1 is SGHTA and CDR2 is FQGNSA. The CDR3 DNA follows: TGTGCCAGCAGCTTAGAAGGGGCTAACTACTACGAGCAGTACTTC. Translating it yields CASSLEGANYYEQYF. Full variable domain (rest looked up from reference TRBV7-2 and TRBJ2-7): GAGVSQSPSNKVTEKGKDVELRCDPISGHTALYWYRQSLGQGLEFLIYFQGNSAPDKSGLPSDRFSAERTGGSVSTLTIQRTQQEDSAVYLCASSLEGANYYEQYFGPGTRLTVT.

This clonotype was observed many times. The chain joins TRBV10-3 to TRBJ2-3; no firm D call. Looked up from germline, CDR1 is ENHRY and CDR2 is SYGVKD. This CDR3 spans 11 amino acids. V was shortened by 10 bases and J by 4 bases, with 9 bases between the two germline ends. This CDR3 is CATAIADTQYF. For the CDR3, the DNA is TGTGCCACCGCGATCGCAGATACGCAGTATTTT.

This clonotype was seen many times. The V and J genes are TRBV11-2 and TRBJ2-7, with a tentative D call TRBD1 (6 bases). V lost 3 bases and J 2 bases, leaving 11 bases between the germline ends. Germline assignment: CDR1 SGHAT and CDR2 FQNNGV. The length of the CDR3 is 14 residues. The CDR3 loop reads CASSLSRGTYEQYF. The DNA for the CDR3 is TGTGCCAGCAGCTTGTCCAGGGGCACCTACGAGCAGTACTTC. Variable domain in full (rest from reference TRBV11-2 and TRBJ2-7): EAGVAQSPRYKIIEKRQSVAFWCNPISGHATLYWYQQILGQGPKLLIQFQNNGVVDDSQLPKDRFSAERLKGVDSTLKIQPAKLEDSAVYLCASSLSRGTYEQYFGPGTRLTVT.

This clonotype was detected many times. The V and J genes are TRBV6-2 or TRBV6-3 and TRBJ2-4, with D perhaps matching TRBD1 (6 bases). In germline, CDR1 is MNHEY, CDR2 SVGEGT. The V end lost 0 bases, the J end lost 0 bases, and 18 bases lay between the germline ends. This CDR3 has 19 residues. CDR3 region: CASSYSTLRDTLAKNIQYF. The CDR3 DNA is TGTGCCAGCAGTTACTCGACCCTCCGGGACACTCTAGCCAAAAACATTCAGTACTTC.

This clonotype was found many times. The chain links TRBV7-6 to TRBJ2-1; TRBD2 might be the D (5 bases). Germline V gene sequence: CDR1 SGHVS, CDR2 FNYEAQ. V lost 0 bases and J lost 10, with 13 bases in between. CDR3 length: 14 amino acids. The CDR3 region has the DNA TGTGCCAGCAGCTTAGCGCTAAATGGGGAGGAGCAGTTCTTC. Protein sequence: CASSLALNGEEQFF.

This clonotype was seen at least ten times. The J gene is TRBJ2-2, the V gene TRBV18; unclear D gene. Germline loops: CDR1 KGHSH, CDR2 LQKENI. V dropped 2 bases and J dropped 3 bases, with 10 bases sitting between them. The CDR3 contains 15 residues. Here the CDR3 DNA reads TGTGCCAGCTCACCAAAGCTAAAGGACACCGGGGAGCTGTTTTTT. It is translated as CASSPKLKDTGELFF.